Many counts were recorded for the clone carrying this T cell receptor (beta chain). The antigen is undetermined. Disease duration under 2 months; hyperthyroidism patients were aged 18 to 65. The V end lost 3 bases, the J end lost 6 bases, and 17 bases lay between the germline ends. The CDR3 spans 15 residues. Germline V gene data show CDR1 as SEHNR and CDR2 as FQNEAQ (reference sequence). The entry originates in a study of T cells in Graves' hyperthyroidism and ophthalmopathy. Study-wide results and limits: A median approximately 6.5 months before onset, the model predicted ophthalmopathy. From stable hyperthyroidism, ophthalmopathy was set apart by a 13 V-J model.

RNA transcripts yielded amplified TCR beta CDR3 regions. TCR CDR3 underwent first-round RT-PCR with the HTBI primer set. TCRdb re-called the multiplex PCR reads through MiXCR, storing one row per CDR3 protein. Of hundreds of thousands of distinct CDR3 sequences listed, under 60% are singletons. Sequences were obtained from peripheral blood or thyroid tissue (not recorded which). The chain has TRBV7-9 and TRBJ1-2; D perhaps matches TRBD1 (5 bases). The sequence came from a woman aged 18-29 years with Graves' hyperthyroidism. CDR3 protein: CASSLAGGGIHGYTF. The CDR3 bases are TGTGCCAGCAGCTTGGCCGGTGGGGGGATACATGGCTACACCTTC. The full variable domain, completed using reference TRBV7-9 and TRBJ1-2, is DTGVSQNPRHKITKRGQNVTFRCDPISEHNRLYWYRQTLGQGPEFLTYFQNEAQLEKSRLLSDRFSAERPKGSFSTLEIQRTEQGDSAMYLCASSLAGGGIHGYTFGSGTRLTVV.